The subject of this entry is one T cell receptor (beta chain). Its specificity is unknown. The sample comes from a study of siplizumab effects on memory and regulatory T cells. The study's findings and limits: The authors could not assign a naive or memory phenotype to roughly 75-96% of proliferating CD4+ or CD8+ clones. Memory T cells appeared less diverse than naive cells, which seemed to contribute substantially to alloresponse.

The germline V and J ends were trimmed by 5 bases and 0 bases, with 11 bases remaining between them. Germline CDR1 and CDR2: MNHEY and SMNVEV (reference sequence). CDR3 size: 15 residues. Per sample, the assay covered about 10^5 TCR templates. Assay: immunoSEQ multiplex PCR; the TCRdb copy retains only in-frame clones and omits some. In the table there are roughly 50,000 clones, roughly 87% of which are singletons. The chain has TRBV27 and TRBJ2-4; D gene unclear. The receptor's source is a human donor in good health. Material: naive CD8+ T cells sorted from blood. The CDR3 sequence is CASSPRELAKNIQYF. CDR3 DNA sequence: TGTGCCAGCAGTCCCCGAGAACTAGCCAAAAACATTCAGTACTTC.